The clone carrying this TCR beta chain was seen repeatedly, ten times or more. What it binds is unknown. HTBI primers from iRepertoire and Arm-PCR of CDR3 regions yielded the TCR beta libraries. In the original processing: Segment identification across samples yielded 62 TRBV and 13 to 15 TRBJ segments. One entry per CDR3 protein results from TCRdb running MiXCR on the multiplex PCR reads. For this entry, the V and J calls and clone size follow TCRdb and not the study's own pipeline. The table includes about 470,000 distinct CDR3 sequences, 20% to 25% detected once. Time point of the sample: persistent/refractory GD, antithyroid drugs over 5 years with positive TRAb. Isolated PBMC RNA provided the starting material for the TCR library. This sample is part of a study of regulatory T cells in long-lasting Graves disease. On the study more broadly: The criterion for persistent Graves' disease was over 5 years of antithyroid drugs with positive TSH receptor antibodies.

V was cut by 6 bases and J by 0 bases, with 17 bases left in between. From germline, CDR1 is MNHNS and CDR2 SASEGT. This CDR3 comprises 17 residues. Findings and caveats of the study: Patients whose Graves' disease persisted exhibited lower TCR diversity than those newly diagnosed.

The sample was peripheral blood mononuclear cells (PBMCs), taken when the disease was refractory, from a patient treated with antithyroid drugs. The TCR comes from a female donor with Graves disease. The rearrangement links TRBV6-1 to TRBJ1-4; no firm D call. CDR3 residues: CASSPAEQVATNEKLFF. DNA of the CDR3: TGTGCCAGCAGCCCGGCGGAGCAGGTCGCAACTAATGAAAAACTGTTTTTT.